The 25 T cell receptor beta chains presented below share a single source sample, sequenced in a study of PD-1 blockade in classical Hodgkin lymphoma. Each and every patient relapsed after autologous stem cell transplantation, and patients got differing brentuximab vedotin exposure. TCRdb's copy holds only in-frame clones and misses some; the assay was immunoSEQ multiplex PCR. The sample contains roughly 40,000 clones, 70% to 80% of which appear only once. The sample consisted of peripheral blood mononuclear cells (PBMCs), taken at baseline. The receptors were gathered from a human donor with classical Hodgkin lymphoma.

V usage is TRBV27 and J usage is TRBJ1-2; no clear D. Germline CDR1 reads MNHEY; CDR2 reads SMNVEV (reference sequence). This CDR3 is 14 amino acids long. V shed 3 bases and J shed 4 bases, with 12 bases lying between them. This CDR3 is CASSFGVGPYGYTF. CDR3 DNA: TGTGCCAGCAGTTTCGGGGTCGGGCCCTATGGCTACACCTTC.

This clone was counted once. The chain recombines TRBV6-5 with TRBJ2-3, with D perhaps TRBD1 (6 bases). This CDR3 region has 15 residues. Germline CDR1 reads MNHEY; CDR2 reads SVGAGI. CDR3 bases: TGTGCGGCGAAAACAACAGGGACCGGCACAGATACGCAGTATTTT. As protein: CAAKTTGTGTDTQYF.

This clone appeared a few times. The CDR3 DNA follows: TGTGCCAGTAGCCCACAGGGGGCAAGGACTGAAGCTTTCTTT. It yields the protein CASSPQGARTEAFF. The rearrangement links TRBV19 to TRBJ1-1, with 9 bases aligning to TRBD1. J lost 5 bases, V lost 6 bases, and 7 bases had no gene match. The CDR3 consists of 14 residues. CDR1 and CDR2 (germline): LNHDA, SQIVND (reference sequence).

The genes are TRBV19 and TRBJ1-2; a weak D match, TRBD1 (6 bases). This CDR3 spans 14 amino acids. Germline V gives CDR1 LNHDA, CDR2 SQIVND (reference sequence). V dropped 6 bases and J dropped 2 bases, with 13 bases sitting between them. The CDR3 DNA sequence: TGTGCCAGTAGAGACCAGGGGAGGAACTATGGCTACACCTTC. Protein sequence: CASRDQGRNYGYTF.

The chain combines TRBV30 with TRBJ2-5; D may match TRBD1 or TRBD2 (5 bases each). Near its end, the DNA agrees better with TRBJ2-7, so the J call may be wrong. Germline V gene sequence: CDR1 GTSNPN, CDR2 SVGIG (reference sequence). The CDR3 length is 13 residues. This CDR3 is CAWTRDLPYEQYF. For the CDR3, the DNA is TGTGCCTGGACCAGGGACCTCCCCTACGAGCAGTACTTC.

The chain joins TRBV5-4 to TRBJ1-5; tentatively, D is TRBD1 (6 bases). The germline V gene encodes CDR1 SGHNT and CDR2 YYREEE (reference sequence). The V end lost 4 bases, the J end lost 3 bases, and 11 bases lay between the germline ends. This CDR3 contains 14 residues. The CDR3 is CASSDRTNNQPQHF. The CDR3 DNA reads TGTGCCAGCAGCGACAGGACAAACAATCAGCCCCAGCATTTT.

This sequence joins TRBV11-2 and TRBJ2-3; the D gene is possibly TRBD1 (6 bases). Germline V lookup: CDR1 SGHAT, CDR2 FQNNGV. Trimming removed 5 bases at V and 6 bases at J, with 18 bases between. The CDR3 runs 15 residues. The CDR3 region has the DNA TGTGCCAGCAGCCCGGGACACGCTAGCTTGGATACGCAGTATTTT. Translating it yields CASSPGHASLDTQYF.

The CDR3 is CASSQDGRGGNTDTQYF. The CDR3 DNA reads TGCGCCAGCAGCCAAGATGGGCGGGGGGGGAACACAGATACGCAGTATTTT. The chain is built from TRBV4-3 and TRBJ2-3; 9 nucleotides agree with TRBD2. CDR1 is LGHNA, CDR2 YSLEER, per germline. The CDR3 is made up of 17 amino acids. With V trimmed by 0 bases and J by 2 bases, 6 bases remained unmatched.

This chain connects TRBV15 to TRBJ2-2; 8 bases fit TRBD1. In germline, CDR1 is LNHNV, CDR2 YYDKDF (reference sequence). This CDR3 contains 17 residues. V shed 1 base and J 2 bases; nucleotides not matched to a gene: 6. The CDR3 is CATSRVRTGYNTGELFF. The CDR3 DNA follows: TGTGCCACCAGCAGAGTACGGACAGGGTATAACACCGGGGAGCTGTTTTTT.

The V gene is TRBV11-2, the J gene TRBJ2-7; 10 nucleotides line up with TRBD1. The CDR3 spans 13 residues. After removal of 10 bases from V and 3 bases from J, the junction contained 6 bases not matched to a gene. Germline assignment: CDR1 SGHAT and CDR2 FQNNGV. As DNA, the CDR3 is TGTGCCACTCAGACAGGGGGCGGCTACGAGCAGTACTTC. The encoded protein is CATQTGGGYEQYF.

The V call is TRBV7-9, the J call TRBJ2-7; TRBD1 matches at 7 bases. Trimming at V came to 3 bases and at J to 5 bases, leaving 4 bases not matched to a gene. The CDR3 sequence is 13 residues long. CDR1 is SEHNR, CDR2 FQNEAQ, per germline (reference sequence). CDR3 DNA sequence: TGTGCCAGCAGCTTGGTCACAGGGGACGAGCAGTACTTC. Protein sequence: CASSLVTGDEQYF.

The CDR3 DNA reads as TGTGCCAGCAGCCGAGGGGGAAATGAGCAGTTCTTC. Its translation: CASSRGGNEQFF. The V gene is TRBV9, the J gene TRBJ2-1, with D perhaps matching TRBD1 (6 bases). V was cut by 4 bases and J by 7 bases, with 9 bases left in between. Germline lookup yields CDR1 SGDLS and CDR2 YYNGEE. This CDR3 is 12 amino acids long.

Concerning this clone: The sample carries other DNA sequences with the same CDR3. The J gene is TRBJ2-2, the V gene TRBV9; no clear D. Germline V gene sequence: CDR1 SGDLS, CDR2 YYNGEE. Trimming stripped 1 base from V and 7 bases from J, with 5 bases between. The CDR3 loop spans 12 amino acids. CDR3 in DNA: TGTGCCAGCAGCGTACCTGGCGGGGAGCTGTTTTTT. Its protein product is CASSVPGGELFF.

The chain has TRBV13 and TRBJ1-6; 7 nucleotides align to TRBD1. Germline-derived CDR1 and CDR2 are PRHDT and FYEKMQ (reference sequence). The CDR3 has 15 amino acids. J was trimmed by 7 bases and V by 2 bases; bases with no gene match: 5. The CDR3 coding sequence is TGTGCCAGCAGCTTAAGACAGGGAGGAAATTCACCCCTCCACTTT. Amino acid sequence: CASSLRQGGNSPLHF.

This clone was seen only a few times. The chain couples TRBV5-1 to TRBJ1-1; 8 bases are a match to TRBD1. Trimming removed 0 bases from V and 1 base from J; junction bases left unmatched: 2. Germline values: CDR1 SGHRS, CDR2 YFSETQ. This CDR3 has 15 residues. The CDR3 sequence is CASSLEDRENTEAFF. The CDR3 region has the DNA TGCGCCAGCAGCTTGGAGGACAGGGAGAACACTGAAGCTTTCTTT.

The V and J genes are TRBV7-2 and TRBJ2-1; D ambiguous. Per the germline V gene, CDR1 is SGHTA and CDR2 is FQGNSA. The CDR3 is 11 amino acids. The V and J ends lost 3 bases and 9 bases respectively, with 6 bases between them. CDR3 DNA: TGTGCCAGCAGCTTCGGAACTGAGCAGTTCTTC. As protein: CASSFGTEQFF. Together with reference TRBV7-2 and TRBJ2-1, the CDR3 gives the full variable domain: GAGVSQSPSNKVTEKGKDVELRCDPISGHTALYWYRQSLGQGLEFLIYFQGNSAPDKSGLPSDRFSAERTGGSVSTLTIQRTQQEDSAVYLCASSFGTEQFFGPGTRLTVL.

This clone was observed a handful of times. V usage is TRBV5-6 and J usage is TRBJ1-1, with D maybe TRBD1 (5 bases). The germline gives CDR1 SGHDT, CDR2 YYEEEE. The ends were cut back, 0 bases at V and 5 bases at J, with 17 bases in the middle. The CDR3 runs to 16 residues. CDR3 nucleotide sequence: TGTGCCAGCAGCTTGGCCTGGAGGGGCGGGAGGACTGAAGCTTTCTTT. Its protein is CASSLAWRGGRTEAFF.

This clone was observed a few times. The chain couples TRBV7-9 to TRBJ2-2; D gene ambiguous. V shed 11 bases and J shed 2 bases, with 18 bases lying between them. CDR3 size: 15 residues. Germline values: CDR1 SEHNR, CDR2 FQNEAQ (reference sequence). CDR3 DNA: TGTGCCGGACGAAAACGAACGGTTAACACCGGGGAGCTGTTTTTT. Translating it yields CAGRKRTVNTGELFF.

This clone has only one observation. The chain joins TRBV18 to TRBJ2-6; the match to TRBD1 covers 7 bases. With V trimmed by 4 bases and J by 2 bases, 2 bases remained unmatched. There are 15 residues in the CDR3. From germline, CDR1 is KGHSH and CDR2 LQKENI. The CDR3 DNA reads TGTGCCAGCTCACTCGGGACAGCTGGGGCCAACGTCCTGACTTTC. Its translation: CASSLGTAGANVLTF.

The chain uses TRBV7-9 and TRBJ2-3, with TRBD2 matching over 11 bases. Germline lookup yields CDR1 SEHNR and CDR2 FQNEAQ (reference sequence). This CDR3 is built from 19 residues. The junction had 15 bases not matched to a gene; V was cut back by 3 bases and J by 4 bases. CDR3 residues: CASSLIGQGGLAGADTQYF. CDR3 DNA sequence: TGTGCCAGCAGCTTGATCGGACAGGGAGGACTAGCGGGCGCAGATACGCAGTATTTT.

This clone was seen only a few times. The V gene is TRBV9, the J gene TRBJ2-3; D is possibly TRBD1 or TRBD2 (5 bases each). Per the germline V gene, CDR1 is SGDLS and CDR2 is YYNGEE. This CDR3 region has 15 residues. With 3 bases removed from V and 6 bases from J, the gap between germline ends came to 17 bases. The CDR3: CASSGGRGSRDTQYF. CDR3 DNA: TGTGCCAGCAGCGGGGGACGGGGTTCAAGGGATACGCAGTATTTT.

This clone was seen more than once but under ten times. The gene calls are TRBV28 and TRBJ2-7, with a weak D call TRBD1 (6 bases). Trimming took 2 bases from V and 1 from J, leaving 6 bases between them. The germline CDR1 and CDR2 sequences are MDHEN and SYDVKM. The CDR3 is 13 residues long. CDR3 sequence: CASSLTGSYEQYF. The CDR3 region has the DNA TGTGCCAGCAGTTTAACAGGGTCCTACGAGCAGTACTTC.

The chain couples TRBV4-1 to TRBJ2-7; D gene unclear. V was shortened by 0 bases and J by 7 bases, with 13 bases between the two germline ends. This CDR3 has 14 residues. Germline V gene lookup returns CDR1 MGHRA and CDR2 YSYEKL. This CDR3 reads CASSQEWSGEEQYF. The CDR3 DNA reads TGCGCCAGCAGCCAAGAATGGTCAGGCGAGGAGCAGTACTTC.

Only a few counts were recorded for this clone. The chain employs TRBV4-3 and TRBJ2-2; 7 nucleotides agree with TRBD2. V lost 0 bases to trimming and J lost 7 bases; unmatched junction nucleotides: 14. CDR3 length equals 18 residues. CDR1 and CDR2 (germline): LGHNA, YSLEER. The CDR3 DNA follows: TGCGCCAGCAGCCAAGAACTTAGACTAGCCGGGTTCTTCGGGGAGCTGTTTTTT. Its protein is CASSQELRLAGFFGELFF.

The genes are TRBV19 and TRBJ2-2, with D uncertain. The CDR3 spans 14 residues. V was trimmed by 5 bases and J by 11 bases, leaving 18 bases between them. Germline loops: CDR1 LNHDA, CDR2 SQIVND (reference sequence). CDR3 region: CASSSETRLGELFF. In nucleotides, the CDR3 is TGTGCCAGTAGTTCGGAGACCCGGCTCGGTGAGCTGTTTTTT.